This T cell receptor beta chain was obtained from a study of cytomegalovirus exposure and HLA in healthy donors (dated by TCRdb to the late 2010s). Notes on the research overall: According to an earlier analysis of 587 of the donors, about 179 million T cells yielded some 120 million unique TCR beta sequences and about 300 Gb of sequence data. An early release covering roughly 600 HLA-typed donors comprised roughly 300 gigabases of sequencing data and approximately 85 million unique TCR sequences. The genetic ancestry cluster associated with self-reported Caucasian donors included 65% to 90% of the roughly 390 genotyped donors. The study aimed to test whether cataloging public T cell receptors could reveal signatures of past pathogen exposure. The T cell repertoires of several hundred subjects were profiled by immunosequencing and related to cytomegalovirus serostatus. In addition to the first cohort of hundreds of subjects, a separate validation cohort of some 120 different subjects was used. To predict cytomegalovirus infection status, the study combined high-throughput TCR immunosequencing, statistical association of individual TCRs with disease status, and machine learning. In a later analysis, previously published TCR beta repertoires from 666 donors were re-analyzed and high-resolution HLA genotyping was added so that TCR occurrence patterns could be studied. Rather than using new phenotypic data, the later analysis identified candidate immune exposures from TCR beta sequences and from how often those sequences occurred across donors. In an earlier analysis of 587 of the donors, high-throughput TCR beta sequencing was used to judge whether each TCR beta V gene segment behaved as functional or pseudogenic. Alongside the repertoire data, information on donor age, sex, ethnicity and CMV serostatus was compiled. A later genetic analysis used genome-wide SNP genotypes for about 65% of the roughly 700 donors, treating that subset as a discovery cohort. All discovery cohort repertoires had been generated on a single sequencing platform. Both class I and class II loci were covered by HLA typing, at four-digit resolution. Typing coverage differed by locus: A, B, C, DRB1 and DQB1 were typed in about 629-640 donors, DQA1 in 500 to 550, DPA1 in some 570, and DPB1 in approximately 450. Four to six DR-DQ haplotypes were handled as single units for association and clustering, since linkage in the cohort was strong. Among some 400 genotyped donors of the cohort, an average of about 240,000 unique TCR beta nucleotide sequences was sequenced per donor, of which about 18% were non-productive.

Broad study findings and their caveats: Correlated functional status among segregating V segments might reflect linkage disequilibrium, but an unknown experimental factor could not be ruled out. A further reported finding was that TCR beta sequences accurately predicted the HLA-A and HLA-B alleles for most subjects in the first cohort. Presence/absence analyses assumed roughly uniform sequencing depth across donors, an assumption that may not hold. The study listed approximately 150 TCR beta chains as associated with cytomegalovirus. In vitro tests confirmed that a few of the cytomegalovirus-associated TCR beta chains recognize cytomegalovirus antigens. A later genetic analysis associated a missense DCLRE1C variant with V-gene and J-gene trimming of TCR beta chains, and an independent cohort replicated the association. Because counts were too low, seventeen rarely observed V segments, including chromosome 9 orphons, were excluded from the earlier analysis of 500 to 700 of the donors. Assigning TCR associations to individual alleles was difficult when HLA alleles, especially DR and DQ, strongly co-occurred. Several of the top co-occurrence clusters appeared to be linked to parvovirus B19, influenza, CMV and Epstein-Barr virus, according to a later analysis. Specific HLA alleles were associated with 15,000 to 20,000 TCR beta sequences at a false discovery rate of 0.05 in a later analysis. A later analysis found that TCR association rates varied across HLA loci, with DRB1 alleles showing the most associated TCRs and HLA-C alleles the fewest. Most TCR sequences were seen in very few donors, while some public TCRs were found in many individuals. Compared with the approximately 670-donor mean, donors in an Asian-associated ancestry cluster had fewer N-insertions in productive TCRs, according to a later genetic analysis. A cluster of highly shared sequence variants was judged likely to represent a technical artifact of the sequencing pipeline. In a later analysis, HLA-associated TCR beta chains were found to be more clonally expanded and to have lower generation probabilities than equally common non-associated chains. Only TCR beta chains were sequenced in this cohort, and the absence of alpha or paired-chain data limited detectable features. The classifier was reported to diagnose cytomegalovirus status with high specificity and sensitivity in both the original cohort and the validation cohort. The authors suggested that the approach could potentially be extended to other disease states and immunological phenotypes. Some IMGT-functional V segments, including TRBV6-2 and TRBV6-3, could not be told apart with the 87-base-pair reads, so those segments were excluded. A later analysis found that most CMV-associated TCR beta chains appeared HLA-restricted, with HLA associations seemingly driven largely by CMV exposure. In an earlier analysis of some 500 of the donors, most TCR beta V segments were observed in productive rearrangements about 87% or about 30% of the time, broadly matching IMGT annotations. CMV serostatus was the only immune exposure information available for the cohort. HLA typing was unavailable for some donors at each locus, so association tests used only the typed subset.

There are 18 amino acids in the CDR3, from cysteine to phenylalanine inclusive. Of the read, only the CDR3 DNA is kept; its 54 bases are in frame from base 1. Taken from the germline V gene, the CDR1 and CDR2 loops are MNHNS and SASEGT. V was cut back by 1 base and J by 7 bases, leaving a gap of 26 bases between them. About this clone: No cognate antigen has been identified for it. No quality values exist for individual bases; no much larger clone is one base distant.

The cohort consisted of approximately 690 healthy bone marrow donors. Cohort members were all nominally healthy when sampled, although unrecorded immune exposures were likely present. The donor tested CMV seropositive, placing the donor among the roughly 300 seropositive members of the cohort. A peripheral blood sample was collected from each donor, and TCR beta sequencing was performed on peripheral blood mononuclear cells. The Qiagen DNeasy Blood Extraction Kit was used to extract genomic DNA from the blood cell samples. The library was prepared using the immunoSEQ multiplex PCR assay. For the multiplex PCR, a mixture combining 60 forward primers for TCR Vbeta segments and 13 reverse primers for TCR Jbeta segments was used. The CDR3 region of rearranged TCR beta genes was amplified from genomic DNA with a multiplex PCR assay. The amplified TCR beta libraries were sequenced on the Illumina HiSeq System as 87-base-pair reads. In the paper's pipeline: A later analysis counted some 80 million unique TCR beta chains across the roughly 700 repertoires, and about 10 million of these chains were shared by at least two donors. Raw reads were error-corrected and collapsed into unique sequences with a nearest-neighbor algorithm that merged closely related sequences to remove PCR and sequencing errors. CDR3 sequences were aligned to IMGT reference sequences to assign V, D and J gene segments. Each retained sequence needed at least a six-nucleotide match to both a V gene segment and a J gene segment. A rearrangement was called productive if the CDR3 had no stop codons and remained in frame with V and J, and every other rearrangement was called non-productive. CDR3 was defined according to IMGT convention as the region running from the second conserved V-encoded cysteine to the conserved J-encoded phenylalanine. The earlier analysis of 450 to 750 of the donors excluded any sequence lacking an unambiguous match to a single V gene segment. An earlier analysis of a few hundred of the donors called V segments functional above 56.7% productive rearrangements and segregating when the between-donor standard deviation exceeded 5%. To diagnose cytomegalovirus status from the catalog of TCR beta chain sequences, a statistical classification framework was built. In a later analysis, TCR nucleotide sequences were compared against IMGT/GENE-DB human TR gene sequences so that V and J genes could be assigned. A later analysis assigned CDR3 sequences and most-parsimonious VDJ recombination scenarios with the TCRdist pipeline. A later analysis defined each TCR beta chain by its CDR3 amino acid sequence plus V-gene family, and excluded reads lacking a unique V-gene family. As a way to deal with suspected cross-contamination and a sequencing artifact, a later analysis dropped more than 500 nucleotide sequences that were highly shared and had low generation probability. In a later analysis, a clonal expansion index for each public chain was calculated from normalized within-repertoire ranks of inferred template counts. Generation probabilities in a later analysis came from a VDJ recombination model fitted to out-of-frame rearrangements, and those results were checked against IGoR. In a later analysis, hypergeometric tests were used to score TCR-TCR, TCR-HLA and TCR-CMV co-occurrence, with a repertoire-size bias correction applied to TCR pairs. A later analysis estimated false discovery rates by permuting HLA or CMV assignments 20 times. In a later analysis, co-occurring TCRs were grouped using DBSCAN, and TCRdist sequence similarity was added for clustering within HLA-allele-positive subsets. For co-occurrence clustering, repertoires with fewer than 30,000 or more than 120,000 public chains were excluded, along with five or six repertoires with anomalous nucleotide sharing. Here the immuneACCESS table is served through TCRdb, limited to in-frame sequences with V and J called. Missing clones are a known gap in these copies; in checked studies unresolved V genes cover under half, and the rest lacks a known reason. The V and J calls and clone size are taken from that table; D and trimming were inferred from the DNA. Counted in this sample were 150,000 or so clones; about 80% of them appeared once. The ten most abundant clones make up over 12% of the sample.

The source of this sequence is a man aged 45 to 65 in good health and CMV-seropositive. This receptor chain uses TRBV6-1 and TRBJ2-7; TRBD2 could be the D gene, as 6 bases match. Sequenced: PBMCs. Here is the DNA: TGTGCCAGCAGTGAAGTCTGGGCGTTTGGCGCAGGGACTGTAGAGCAGTACTTC. Its translation is CASSEVWAFGAGTVEQYF.